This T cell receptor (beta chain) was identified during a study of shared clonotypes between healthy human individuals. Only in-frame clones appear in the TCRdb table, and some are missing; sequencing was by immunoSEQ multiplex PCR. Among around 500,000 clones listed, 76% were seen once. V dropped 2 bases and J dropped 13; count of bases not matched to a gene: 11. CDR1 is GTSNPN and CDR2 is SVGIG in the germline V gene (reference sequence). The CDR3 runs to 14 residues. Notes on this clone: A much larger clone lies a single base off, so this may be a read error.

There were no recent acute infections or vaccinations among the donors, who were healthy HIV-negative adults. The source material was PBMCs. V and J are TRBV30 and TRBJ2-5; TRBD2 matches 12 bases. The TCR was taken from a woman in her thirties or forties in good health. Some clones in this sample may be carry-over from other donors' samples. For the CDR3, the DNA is TGTGCCTGGAGTAGAGAGACTAGCGGGAGCGGGCGGTACTTC. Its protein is CAWSRETSGSGRYF.